What follows describes a single T cell receptor beta chain. Its specific antigen is unknown. Base qualities were left out, and no much larger clone turns up one base away. The listed sequencing device is Illumina HiSeq 2500. To make first-strand cDNA, Superscript III was used along with a set of TRAV- and TRBV-specific primers so that both the TCRalpha and TCRbeta chains were covered. TCRs were amplified with Phusion for about 20 PCR cycles using a constant-region primer together with the adapter attached to the V primers. The MessageAmp II aRNA Amplification Kit was used to amplify the isolated mRNA, with in vitro transcription run for over 15 hours at 37 degrees C. The Dynabeads mRNA DIRECT Purification Kit was used to isolate mRNA for TCR sequencing. Indexed Illumina adapters were added in a second Phusion PCR of 25 cycles, after which AMPure XP beads were used to purify the products. For the original study's pipeline: Using custom Perl scripts, TCR sequences that encoded the same protein were pooled, out-of-frame sequences were dropped, and the abundance of each clonotype was calculated. TCR sequences supported by only a single read were excluded from analysis. Shannon entropy, Gini index, clonality, richness, and the frequency of TCRs shared between repertoires were included as repertoire metrics. Using fastp trimming at Q25 and MiXCR clonotype assembly, TCRdb reanalyzed the public sequencing data and kept in-frame beta chains. Each entry is one CDR3 protein sequence, shown with its most common DNA and genes. What appears here as the V and J calls and clone size reflects TCRdb's work, not the paper's. The sample table shows tens of thousands of distinct CDR3 sequences, and around 17% are seen once. The ten largest clones represent 2.5% to 3.5% of the sample.

These data come from a study of low-dose radiotherapy and immunotherapy resistance in tumors (dated by TCRdb to about 2022). Describing the broader study: Patients in Cohort 1 were given 0.5 Gy per fraction every 2 weeks, and the prescribed total PTV dose was 6.5 Gy. Cohort 2 received 1 Gy per fraction every two weeks, with a total of 13 Gy over 26 weeks. Patients were given nivolumab as a 240 mg flat dose every two weeks and ipilimumab at 1 mg/kg every six weeks, with both drugs delivered intravenously. Every two weeks, patients got intravenous cyclophosphamide at 200 mg/m2, given one day ahead of each radiation and immunotherapy administration. Starting on cycle 1 day 1, patients took 300 mg of aspirin by mouth once daily for four cycles. Trial participants were not randomized into treatment groups. Eight patients were included in the translational analysis, namely three from the first dose cohort plus the first five from the second dose cohort.

Trimming leaves V shorter by 5 bases and J shorter by 7 bases, with the junction holding 6 bases beyond the gene matches. From its cysteine to its phenylalanine, the CDR3 spans 14 amino acids. Kept here is only the CDR3 DNA, which spans 42 bases and is read in frame from base 1. Based on the germline V gene, the CDR1 and CDR2 sequences are MNHEY and SVGEGT. The sample's time point label is to be understood as: before trial treatment. Donors were enrolled in RACIN, a single-arm phase I dose-escalation trial combining nivolumab, ipilimumab, aspirin, low-dose cyclophosphamide and low-dose radiotherapy. Eligible patients had advanced, TIL-negative solid tumors.

The sequence is built from TRBV6-2 or TRBV6-3 and TRBJ1-5; the junction holds 9 bases that match TRBD1. The sequences come from PBMCs, collected before treatment. The source of this sequence is a male donor with prostate cancer. The bases read TGTGCCAGCAGTCCAAGACAGGGGGGACAGCCCCAGCATTTT. The translation is CASSPRQGGQPQHF.